This entry is about one TCR beta chain. The antigen is not known. The PCR used 60 Vbeta and 13 Jbeta primers. TCRdb's table, derived via immunoSEQ multiplex PCR, lists solely in-frame clones and lacks some. The data show approximately 110,000 clones, with about 80% seen just once and about 5.2% held by the top ten. These data belong to a study of cytomegalovirus exposure and HLA in healthy donors. Study at large: Approximately 190 million T cells yielded 100 million or so unique TCR beta sequences, as an earlier analysis found. Approximately 85 million unique TCRs from HLA-typed donors made up an early data release. Overall study findings and caveats: Later on, an analysis found that several of the most significant clusters appeared to be linked to common viral pathogens, which included parvovirus B19.

Germline V CDR1 and CDR2: MDHEN, SYDVKM. The CDR3 has 14 amino acids. The V gene end was trimmed by 6 bases and the J gene end by 6 bases; junction bases not matched to a gene: 10. The TCR sequence derives from a female donor in good health and CMV-seropositive. This chain links TRBV28 with TRBJ1-1; 7 bases are a match to TRBD1. The sequenced sample consisted of PBMCs. The CDR3 coding sequence is TGTGCCAGCAGACTAGACAGGGTCAGTCCTGAAGCTTTCTTT. Protein: CASRLDRVSPEAFF.